This TCR beta chain is from a study of cytotoxic CD8 clonotypes in ibrutinib-treated CLL. Study-level findings and limits: There were differences in sampling times between sustained-remission and progressing patients.

A word on this clone: Its antigen remains unknown.

TCRdb keeps only in-frame clones here, not all; method: immunoSEQ multiplex PCR. The sample holds about 310,000 clones, roughly 79% seen once. Germline CDR1 KGHSH, CDR2 LQKENI. The CDR3 runs to 13 residues. V was cut by 4 bases and J by 7 bases, with 13 bases left in between. Sequencing was performed on PBMCs, taken before ibrutinib treatment. The chain combines TRBV18 with TRBJ1-1, with D hard to call. This TCR derives from a human donor with chronic lymphocytic leukemia. This CDR3 is CASSLSGHLEAFF. CDR3 nucleotides: TGTGCCAGCTCACTCTCAGGTCACCTTGAAGCTTTCTTT. Combining the CDR3 with reference TRBV18 and TRBJ1-1 gives the whole variable domain NAGVMQNPRHLVRRRGQEARLRCSPMKGHSHVYWYRQLPEEGLKFMVYLQKENIIDESGMPKERFSAEFPKEGPSILRIQQVVRGDSAAYFCASSLSGHLEAFFGQGTRLTVV.